The source of this T cell receptor (beta chain) is a study of T cell changes during pregnancy in multiple sclerosis. This clone was counted a single time. Clones were read by immunoSEQ multiplex PCR, and TCRdb kept only the in-frame ones, dropping some. The sample includes under 70,000 clones, 90% to 95% seen only once; the top ten take over 1%. Trimming removed 1 base at V and 5 bases at J, with 15 bases between. Germline-derived CDR1 and CDR2 are SGDLS and YYNGEE. This CDR3 contains 15 residues. The starting material was peripheral blood, obtained after pregnancy. The receptor comes from a female donor in good health, enrolled as a control in a pregnancy study. The chain is built from TRBV9 and TRBJ2-5, with D perhaps TRBD2 (5 bases). The CDR3 DNA follows: TGTGCCAGCAGCGTAACTAGAGGGCCCGGGGAGACCCAGTACTTC. This codes for CASSVTRGPGETQYF.